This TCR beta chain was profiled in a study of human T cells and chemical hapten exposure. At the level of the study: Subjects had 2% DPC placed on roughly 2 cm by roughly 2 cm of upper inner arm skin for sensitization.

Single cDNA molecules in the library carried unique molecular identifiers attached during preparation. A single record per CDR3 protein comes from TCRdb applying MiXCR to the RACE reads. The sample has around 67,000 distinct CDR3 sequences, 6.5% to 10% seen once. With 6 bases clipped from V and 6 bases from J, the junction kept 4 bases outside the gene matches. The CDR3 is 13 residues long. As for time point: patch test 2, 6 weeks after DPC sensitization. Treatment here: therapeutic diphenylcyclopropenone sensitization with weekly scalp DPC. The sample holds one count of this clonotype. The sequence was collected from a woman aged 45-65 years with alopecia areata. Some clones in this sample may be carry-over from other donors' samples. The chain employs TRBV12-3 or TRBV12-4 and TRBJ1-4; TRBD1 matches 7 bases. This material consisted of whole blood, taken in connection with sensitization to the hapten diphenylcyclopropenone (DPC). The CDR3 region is CASRNDRDEKLFF. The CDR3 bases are TGTGCCAGCAGAAACGACAGGGATGAAAAACTGTTTTTT.